Listed below are T cell receptor beta chains from one sample, sequenced in a study of T cell responses to AZD1222 COVID-19 vaccine. Method: immunoSEQ multiplex PCR; TCRdb's copy keeps in-frame clones and lacks some. In the table there are 80,000 to 95,000 clones, approximately 90% of which are singletons. The sequencing here drew on peripheral blood, taken on day 0 of AZD1222 vaccination. Source of these receptors: an adult in good health. Each CDR3 is given without its conserved first and last residue. Fields, in order: D gene, J gene, V gene, CDR3 protein. A D gene is named only where the DNA matches it firmly.

D gene: .
J gene: TRBJ2-2
V gene: TRBV28
CDR3 protein: ASSLSPGRAELF

D gene: .
J gene: TRBJ1-5
V gene: TRBV28
CDR3 protein: ASSSTGRSNQPQH

D gene: TRBD1
J gene: TRBJ1-5
V gene: TRBV15
CDR3 protein: ATSRRTGANQPQH

D gene: TRBD1
J gene: TRBJ1-6
V gene: TRBV5-1
CDR3 protein: ASSSSGTVSNSPLH

D gene: TRBD2
J gene: TRBJ2-5
V gene: TRBV5-5
CDR3 protein: ASSFRLAGQETQY

D gene: .
J gene: TRBJ2-7
V gene: TRBV20-1
CDR3 protein: SAGTNYEQY

D gene: .
J gene: TRBJ1-3
V gene: TRBV19
CDR3 protein: ASKLDAGGNTIY

D gene: TRBD2
J gene: TRBJ2-3
V gene: TRBV19
CDR3 protein: ATRPRLAGVTDTQY

D gene: .
J gene: TRBJ1-5
V gene: TRBV9
CDR3 protein: ASSVSLNQPQH

D gene: .
J gene: TRBJ1-6
V gene: TRBV6-5
CDR3 protein: ASSSHRPSYNSPLH